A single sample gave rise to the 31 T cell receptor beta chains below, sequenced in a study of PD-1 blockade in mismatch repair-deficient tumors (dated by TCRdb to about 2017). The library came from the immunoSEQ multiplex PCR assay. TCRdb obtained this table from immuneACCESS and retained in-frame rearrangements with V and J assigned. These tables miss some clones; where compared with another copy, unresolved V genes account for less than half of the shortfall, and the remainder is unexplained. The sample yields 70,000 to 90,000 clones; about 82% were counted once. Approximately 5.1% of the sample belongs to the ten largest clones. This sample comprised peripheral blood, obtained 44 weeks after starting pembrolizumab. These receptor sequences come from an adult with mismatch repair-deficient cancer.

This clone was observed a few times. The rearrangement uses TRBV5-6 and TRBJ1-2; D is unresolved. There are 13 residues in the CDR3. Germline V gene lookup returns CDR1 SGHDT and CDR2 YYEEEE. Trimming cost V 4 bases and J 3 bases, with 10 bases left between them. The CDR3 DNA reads TGTGCCAGCAGCCCTGACACGGACTATGGCTACACCTTC. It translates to CASSPDTDYGYTF.

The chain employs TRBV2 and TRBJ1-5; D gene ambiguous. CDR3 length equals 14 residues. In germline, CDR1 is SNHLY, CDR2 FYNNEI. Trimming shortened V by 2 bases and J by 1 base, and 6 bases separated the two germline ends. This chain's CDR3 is CASSEWSSNQPQHF. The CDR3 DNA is TGTGCCAGCAGTGAATGGTCAAGCAATCAGCCCCAGCATTTT.

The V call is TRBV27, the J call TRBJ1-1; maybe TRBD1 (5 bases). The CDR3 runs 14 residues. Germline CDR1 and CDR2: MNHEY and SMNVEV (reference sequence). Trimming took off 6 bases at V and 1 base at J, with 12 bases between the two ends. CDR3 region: CASRNPGPNTEAFF. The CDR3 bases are TGTGCCAGCAGAAATCCGGGACCGAACACTGAAGCTTTCTTT.

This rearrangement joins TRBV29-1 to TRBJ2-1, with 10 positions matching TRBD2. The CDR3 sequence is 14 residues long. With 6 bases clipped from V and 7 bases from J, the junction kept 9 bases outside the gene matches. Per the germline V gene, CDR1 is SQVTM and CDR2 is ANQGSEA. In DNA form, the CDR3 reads TGCAGCGTCCCAATAGCGGGAGGTGGGAATGAGCAGTTCTTC. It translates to CSVPIAGGGNEQFF.

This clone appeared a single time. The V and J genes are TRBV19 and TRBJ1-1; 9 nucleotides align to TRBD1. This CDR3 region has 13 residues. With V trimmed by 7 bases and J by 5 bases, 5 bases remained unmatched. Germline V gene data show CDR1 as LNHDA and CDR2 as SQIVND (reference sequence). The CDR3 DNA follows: TGTGCCAGTATGGAGACAGGGGGAACTGAAGCTTTCTTT. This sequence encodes CASMETGGTEAFF. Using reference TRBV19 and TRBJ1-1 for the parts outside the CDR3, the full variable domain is DGGITQSPKYLFRKEGQNVTLSCEQNLNHDAMYWYRQDPGQGLRLIYYSQIVNDFQKGDIAEGYSVSREKKESFPLTVTSAQKNPTAFYLCASMETGGTEAFFGQGTRLTVV.

The CDR3 nucleotides are TGTGCCAGCAGCTTAGCTGGGGACAGAACTAGCGGGCAAAACATTCAGTACTTC. As protein: CASSLAGDRTSGQNIQYF. The rearrangement uses TRBV7-2 and TRBJ2-4; 9 bases are shared with TRBD2. Germline CDR1 reads SGHTA; CDR2 reads FQGNSA. Trimming cost V 0 bases and J 5 bases; bases outside gene matches: 11. The CDR3 consists of 18 residues. Full variable domain (outside the CDR3, taken from reference TRBV7-2 and TRBJ2-4): GAGVSQSPSNKVTEKGKDVELRCDPISGHTALYWYRQSLGQGLEFLIYFQGNSAPDKSGLPSDRFSAERTGGSVSTLTIQRTQQEDSAVYLCASSLAGDRTSGQNIQYFGAGTRLSVL.

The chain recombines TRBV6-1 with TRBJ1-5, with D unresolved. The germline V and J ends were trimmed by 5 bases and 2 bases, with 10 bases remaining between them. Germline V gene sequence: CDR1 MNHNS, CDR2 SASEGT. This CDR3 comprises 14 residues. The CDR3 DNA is TGTGCCAGCAGTTCCACCGGGGGCAATCAGCCCCAGCATTTT. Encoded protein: CASSSTGGNQPQHF.

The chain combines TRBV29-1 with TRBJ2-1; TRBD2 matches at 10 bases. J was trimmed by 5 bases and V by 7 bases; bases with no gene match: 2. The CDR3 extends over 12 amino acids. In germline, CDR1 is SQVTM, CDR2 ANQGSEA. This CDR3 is CSAGLADNEQFF. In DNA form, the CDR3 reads TGCAGCGCCGGACTAGCGGACAATGAGCAGTTCTTC.

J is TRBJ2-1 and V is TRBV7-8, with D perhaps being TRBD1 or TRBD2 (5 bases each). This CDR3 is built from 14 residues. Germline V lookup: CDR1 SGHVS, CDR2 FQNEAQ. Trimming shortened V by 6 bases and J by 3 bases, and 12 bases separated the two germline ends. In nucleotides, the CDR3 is TGTGCCAGCAGTGGGGACGGAAACTACAATGAGCAGTTCTTC. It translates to CASSGDGNYNEQFF. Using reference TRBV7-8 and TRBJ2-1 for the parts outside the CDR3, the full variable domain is GAGVSQSPRYKVAKRGQDVALRCDPISGHVSLFWYQQALGQGPEFLTYFQNEAQLDKSGLPSDRFFAERPEGSVSTLKIQRTQQEDSAVYLCASSGDGNYNEQFFGPGTRLTVL.

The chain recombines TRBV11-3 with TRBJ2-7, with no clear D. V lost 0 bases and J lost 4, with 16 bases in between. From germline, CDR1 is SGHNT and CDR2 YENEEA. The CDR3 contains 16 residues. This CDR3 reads CASSLDRIGRNYEQYF. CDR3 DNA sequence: TGTGCCAGCAGCTTAGATAGGATCGGGCGGAATTACGAGCAGTACTTC. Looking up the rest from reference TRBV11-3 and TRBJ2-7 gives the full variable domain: EAGVVQSPRYKIIEKKQPVAFWCNPISGHNTLYWYLQNLGQGPELLIRYENEEAVDDSQLPKDRFSAERLKGVDSTLKIQPAELGDSAVYLCASSLDRIGRNYEQYFGPGTRLTVT.

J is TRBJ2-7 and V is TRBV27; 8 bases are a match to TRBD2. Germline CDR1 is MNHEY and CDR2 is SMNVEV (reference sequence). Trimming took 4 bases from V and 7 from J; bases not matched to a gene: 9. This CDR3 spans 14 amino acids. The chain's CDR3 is CASSSTSGSREQYF. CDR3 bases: TGTGCCAGCAGTTCAACAAGCGGGAGCCGGGAGCAGTACTTC.

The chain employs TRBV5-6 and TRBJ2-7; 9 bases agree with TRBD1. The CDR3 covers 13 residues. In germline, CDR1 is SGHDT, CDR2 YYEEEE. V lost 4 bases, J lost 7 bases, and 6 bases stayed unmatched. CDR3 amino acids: CASSLQGANEQYF. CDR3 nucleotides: TGTGCCAGCAGCCTACAGGGGGCGAATGAGCAGTACTTC. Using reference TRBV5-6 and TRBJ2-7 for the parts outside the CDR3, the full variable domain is DAGVTQSPTHLIKTRGQQVTLRCSPKSGHDTVSWYQQALGQGPQFIFQYYEEEERQRGNFPDRFSGHQFPNYSSELNVNALLLGDSALYLCASSLQGANEQYFGPGTRLTVT.

CDR3 nucleotide sequence: TGTGCCAGCAGCCCTAGCGGGAGGTTTTCAGGGGAGCTGTTTTTT. Its translation is CASSPSGRFSGELFF. The V gene is TRBV7-9, the J gene TRBJ2-2, with 11 nucleotides matching TRBD2. Losses at the gene ends were 5 bases for V and 8 bases for J; bases not matched to a gene: 7. Germline V gene lookup returns CDR1 SEHNR and CDR2 FQNEAQ (reference sequence). CDR3 length: 15 amino acids.

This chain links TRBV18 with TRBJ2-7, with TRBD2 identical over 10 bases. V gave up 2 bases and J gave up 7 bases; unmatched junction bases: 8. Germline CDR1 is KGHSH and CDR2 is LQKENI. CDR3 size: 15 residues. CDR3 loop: CASSPMASGSGEQYF. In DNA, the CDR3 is TGTGCCAGCTCACCAATGGCTAGCGGGAGTGGAGAGCAGTACTTC.

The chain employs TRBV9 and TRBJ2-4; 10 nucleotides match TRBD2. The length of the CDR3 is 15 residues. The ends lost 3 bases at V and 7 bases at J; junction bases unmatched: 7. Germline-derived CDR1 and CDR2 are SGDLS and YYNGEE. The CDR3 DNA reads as TGTGCCAGCAGCGGATCCCTAGCGGGGGACAACATTCAGTACTTC. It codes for CASSGSLAGDNIQYF.

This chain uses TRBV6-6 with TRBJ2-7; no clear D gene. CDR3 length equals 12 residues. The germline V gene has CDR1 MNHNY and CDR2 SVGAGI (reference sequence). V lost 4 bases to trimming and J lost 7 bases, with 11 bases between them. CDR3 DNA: TGTGCCAGCAGTTCACCCCTGCGTGAGCAGTACTTC. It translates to CASSSPLREQYF.

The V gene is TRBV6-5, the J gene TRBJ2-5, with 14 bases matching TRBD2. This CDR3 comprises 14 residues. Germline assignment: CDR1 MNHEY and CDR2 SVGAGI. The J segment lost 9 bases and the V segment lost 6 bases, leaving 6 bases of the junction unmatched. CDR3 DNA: TGTGCCAGCAGATCCGGACTAGCGGGAGGATCCCAGTACTTC. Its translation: CASRSGLAGGSQYF.

Written as DNA, the CDR3 is TGTGCCAGCGCTCCCGAGGGTGCCAGCAGGAACACCGGGGAGCTGTTTTTT. Translating it yields CASAPEGASRNTGELFF. V gene TRBV11-3 combines with J gene TRBJ2-2, with D possibly TRBD2 on 5 matching bases. The CDR3 is made up of 17 amino acids. Trimming shortened V by 8 bases and J by 1 base, and 20 bases separated the two germline ends. Germline V gene data show CDR1 as SGHNT and CDR2 as YENEEA. Together with reference TRBV11-3 and TRBJ2-2, the CDR3 gives the full variable domain: EAGVVQSPRYKIIEKKQPVAFWCNPISGHNTLYWYLQNLGQGPELLIRYENEEAVDDSQLPKDRFSAERLKGVDSTLKIQPAELGDSAVYLCASAPEGASRNTGELFFGEGSRLTVL.

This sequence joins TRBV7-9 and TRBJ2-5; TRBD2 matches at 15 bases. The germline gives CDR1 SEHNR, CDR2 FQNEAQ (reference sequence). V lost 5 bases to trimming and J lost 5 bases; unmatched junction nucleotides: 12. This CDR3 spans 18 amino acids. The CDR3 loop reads CASSRGLAGGKSRETQYF. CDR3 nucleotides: TGTGCCAGCAGCCGAGGACTAGCGGGAGGGAAGAGTAGGGAGACCCAGTACTTC.

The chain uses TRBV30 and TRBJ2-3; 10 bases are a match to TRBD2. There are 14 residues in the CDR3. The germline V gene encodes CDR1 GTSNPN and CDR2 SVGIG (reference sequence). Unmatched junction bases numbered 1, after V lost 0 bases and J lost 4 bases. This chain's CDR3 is CAWSVAGGPDTQYF. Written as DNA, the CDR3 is TGTGCCTGGAGTGTAGCGGGAGGGCCAGATACGCAGTATTTT.

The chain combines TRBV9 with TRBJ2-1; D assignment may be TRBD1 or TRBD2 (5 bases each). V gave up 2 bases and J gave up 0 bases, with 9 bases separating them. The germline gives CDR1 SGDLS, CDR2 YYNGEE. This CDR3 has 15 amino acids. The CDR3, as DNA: TGTGCCAGCAGCGTCCGGGACGACTCCTACAATGAGCAGTTCTTC. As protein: CASSVRDDSYNEQFF.

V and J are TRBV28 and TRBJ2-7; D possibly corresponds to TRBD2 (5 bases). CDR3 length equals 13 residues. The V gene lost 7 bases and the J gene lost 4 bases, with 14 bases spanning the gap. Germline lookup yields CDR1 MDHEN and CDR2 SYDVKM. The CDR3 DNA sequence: TGTGCCAGCATGGCGGAGGTTGGGTACGAGCAGTACTTC. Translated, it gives CASMAEVGYEQYF. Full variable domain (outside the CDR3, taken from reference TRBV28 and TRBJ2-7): DVKVTQSSRYLVKRTGEKVFLECVQDMDHENMFWYRQDPGLGLRLIYFSYDVKMKEKGDIPEGYSVSREKKERFSLILESASTNQTSMYLCASMAEVGYEQYFGPGTRLTVT.

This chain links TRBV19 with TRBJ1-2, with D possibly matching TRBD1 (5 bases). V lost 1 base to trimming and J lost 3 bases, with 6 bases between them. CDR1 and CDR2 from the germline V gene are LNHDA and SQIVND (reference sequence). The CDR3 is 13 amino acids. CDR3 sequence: CASSIGRDYGYTF. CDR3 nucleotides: TGTGCCAGTAGTATAGGCAGGGACTATGGCTACACCTTC.

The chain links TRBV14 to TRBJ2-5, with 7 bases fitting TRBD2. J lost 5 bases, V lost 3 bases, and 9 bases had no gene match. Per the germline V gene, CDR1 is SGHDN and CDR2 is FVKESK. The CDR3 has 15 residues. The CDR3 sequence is CASSQWAGEGETQYF. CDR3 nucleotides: TGTGCCAGCAGCCAGTGGGCGGGAGAAGGGGAGACCCAGTACTTC.

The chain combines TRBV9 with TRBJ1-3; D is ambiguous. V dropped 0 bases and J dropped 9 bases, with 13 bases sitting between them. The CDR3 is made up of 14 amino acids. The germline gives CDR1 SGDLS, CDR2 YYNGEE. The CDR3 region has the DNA TGTGCCAGCAGCGTAGCAGACCCCGGAGCCACCATATATTTT. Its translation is CASSVADPGATIYF.

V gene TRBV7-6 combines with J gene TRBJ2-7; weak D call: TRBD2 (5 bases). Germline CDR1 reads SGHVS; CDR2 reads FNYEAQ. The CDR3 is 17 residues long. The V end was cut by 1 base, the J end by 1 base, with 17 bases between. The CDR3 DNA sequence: TGTGCCAGCAGCTTAGTGGTTCGGGGTGAGCTTTCCTACGAGCAGTACTTC. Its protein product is CASSLVVRGELSYEQYF.

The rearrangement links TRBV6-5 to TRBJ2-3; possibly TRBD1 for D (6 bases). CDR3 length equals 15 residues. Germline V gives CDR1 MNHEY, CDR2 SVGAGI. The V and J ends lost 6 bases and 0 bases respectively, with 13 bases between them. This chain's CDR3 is CASSLGQLSTDTQYF. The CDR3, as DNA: TGTGCCAGCAGCCTCGGACAGCTTAGCACAGATACGCAGTATTTT.

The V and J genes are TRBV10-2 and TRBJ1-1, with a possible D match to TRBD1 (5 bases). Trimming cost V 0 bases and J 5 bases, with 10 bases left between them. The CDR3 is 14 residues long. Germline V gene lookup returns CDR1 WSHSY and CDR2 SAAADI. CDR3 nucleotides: TGCGCCAGCAGTGAGTCCGGGACGGCAACTGAAGCTTTCTTT. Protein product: CASSESGTATEAFF.

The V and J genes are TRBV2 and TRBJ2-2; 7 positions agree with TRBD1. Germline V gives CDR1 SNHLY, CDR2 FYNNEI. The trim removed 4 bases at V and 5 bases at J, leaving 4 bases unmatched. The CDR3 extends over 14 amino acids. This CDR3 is CASSVIQGTGELFF. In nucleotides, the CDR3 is TGTGCCAGCAGTGTAATACAGGGGACCGGGGAGCTGTTTTTT.

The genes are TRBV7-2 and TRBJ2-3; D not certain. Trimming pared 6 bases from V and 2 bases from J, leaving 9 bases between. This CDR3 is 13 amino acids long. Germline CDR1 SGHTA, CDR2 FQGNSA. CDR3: CASSQSYTDTQYF. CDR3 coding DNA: TGTGCCAGCAGTCAGAGCTACACAGATACGCAGTATTTT.

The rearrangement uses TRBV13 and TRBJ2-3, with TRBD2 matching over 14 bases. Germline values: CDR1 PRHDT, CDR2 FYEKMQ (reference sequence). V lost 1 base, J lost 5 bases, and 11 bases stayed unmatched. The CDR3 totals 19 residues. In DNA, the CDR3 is TGTGCCAGCAGCTTAGCCCAGACTAGCGGGAGGGCCCGGGGAGATACGCAGTATTTT. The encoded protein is CASSLAQTSGRARGDTQYF.